This T cell receptor (beta chain) comes out of a study of shared clonotypes between healthy human individuals. As for the study in general: Researchers assigned three CD4 naive, three CD4 memory, two CD8 naive and one CD8 memory plate to each donor.

This CDR3 region has 16 residues. CDR1 LNHDA and CDR2 SQIVND come from the germline V gene (reference sequence). V lost 7 bases to trimming and J lost 6 bases; unmatched junction nucleotides: 12. Note on this clone: Its specificity is not known.

The study separated CD4+ cells into CD45RA+ naive and CD45RA-negative memory subsets. Broader study findings: An effect of sequencing depth on clonotype sharing among donors was expected.

This table comes from immunoSEQ multiplex PCR, and its TCRdb copy is limited to in-frame clones, with some not included. This sample has 2 million to 2.5 million clones, with 90% to 95% found just once. The chain links TRBV19 to TRBJ2-1; the match to TRBD1 covers 10 bases. The sequence was obtained from a man younger than 35 in good health. Sequenced: naive CD4+ T cells sorted from blood. Subset noted: CD45RA+ positively selected. CDR3 loop: CASTPRVRQGANEQFF. CDR3 nucleotide sequence: TGTGCCAGTACCCCCAGGGTGCGACAGGGGGCCAATGAGCAGTTCTTC.